This TCR beta chain is drawn from a study of blood T cell repertoires in COVID-19. Turning to the study itself: Samples of COVID-19 (acute and convalescent) were obtained from the United States, Italy and Spain. In each case, the material was cDNA or gDNA derived from T cells, B-cell-depleted T cells, or PBMCs.

Per the study methods: Estimation of nucleated cell counts relied on the amplification of reference gene primers. Produced via immunoSEQ multiplex PCR; TCRdb's table is partial and in-frame only. Clone size and the V and J calls come from that table; the DNA yielded D and trimming. The data show 95,000 to 150,000 clones, over 70% seen once. The sequencing sample was made of peripheral blood. This TCR was sampled from an older man with acute or convalescent COVID-19.

The CDR3 nucleotides are TGTGCCAGCAGCATGACTTCTGGAAACACCATATATTTT. Amino acid sequence: CASSMTSGNTIYF. The rearrangement uses TRBV11-3 and TRBJ1-3; D call uncertain. V lost 5 bases, J lost 1 base, and 6 bases lay in between. CDR3 length: 13 amino acids. Germline V gene data show CDR1 as SGHNT and CDR2 as YENEEA.